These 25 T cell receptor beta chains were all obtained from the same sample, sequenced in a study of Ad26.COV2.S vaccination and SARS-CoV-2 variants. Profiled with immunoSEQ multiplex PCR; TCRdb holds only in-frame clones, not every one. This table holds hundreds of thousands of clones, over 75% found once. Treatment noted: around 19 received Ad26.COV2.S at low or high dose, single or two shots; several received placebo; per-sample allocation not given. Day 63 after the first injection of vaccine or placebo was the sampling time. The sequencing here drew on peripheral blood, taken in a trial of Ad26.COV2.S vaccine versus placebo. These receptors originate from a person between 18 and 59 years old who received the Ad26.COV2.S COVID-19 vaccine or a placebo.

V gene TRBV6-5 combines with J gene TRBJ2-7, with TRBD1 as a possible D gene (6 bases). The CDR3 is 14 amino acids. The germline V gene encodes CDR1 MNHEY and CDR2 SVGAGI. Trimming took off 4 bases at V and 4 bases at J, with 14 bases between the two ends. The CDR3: CASSLRPDRYEQYF. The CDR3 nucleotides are TGTGCCAGCAGTTTACGGCCTGACAGGTACGAGCAGTACTTC.

The CDR3 loop is CASGTDSPEAFF. The CDR3, as DNA: TGTGCCAGCGGGACGGACAGTCCCGAAGCTTTCTTT. This chain links TRBV2 with TRBJ1-1; tentatively, D is TRBD1 (6 bases). This CDR3 has 12 amino acids. Trimming cost V 8 bases and J 8 bases, with 15 bases left between them. Germline V gives CDR1 SNHLY, CDR2 FYNNEI.

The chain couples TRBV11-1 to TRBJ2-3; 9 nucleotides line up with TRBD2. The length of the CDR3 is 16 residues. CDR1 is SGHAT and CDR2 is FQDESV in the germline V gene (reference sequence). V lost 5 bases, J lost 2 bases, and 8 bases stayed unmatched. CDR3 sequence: CASSSSSGALTDTQYF. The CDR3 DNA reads TGTGCCAGCAGCAGCTCTAGCGGGGCGCTCACAGATACGCAGTATTTT. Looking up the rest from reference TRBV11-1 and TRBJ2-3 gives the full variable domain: EAEVAQSPRYKITEKSQAVAFWCDPISGHATLYWYRQILGQGPELLVQFQDESVVDDSQLPKDRFSAERLKGVDSTLKIQPAELGDSAMYLCASSSSSGALTDTQYFGPGTRLTVL.

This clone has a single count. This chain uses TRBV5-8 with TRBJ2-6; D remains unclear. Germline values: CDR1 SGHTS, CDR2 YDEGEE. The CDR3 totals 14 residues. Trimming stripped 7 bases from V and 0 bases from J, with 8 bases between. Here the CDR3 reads CASCYYSGANVLTF. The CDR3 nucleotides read TGTGCCAGCTGCTACTACTCTGGGGCCAACGTCCTGACTTTC.

The chain's CDR3 is CASSPTESRAKNIQYF. CDR3 DNA: TGTGCCAGCTCACCAACGGAATCCCGAGCCAAAAACATTCAGTACTTC. The chain couples TRBV18 to TRBJ2-4; the D is unclear. Germline lookup yields CDR1 KGHSH and CDR2 LQKENI. This CDR3 is built from 16 residues. The V gene lost 2 bases and the J gene lost 0 bases, with 11 bases spanning the gap.

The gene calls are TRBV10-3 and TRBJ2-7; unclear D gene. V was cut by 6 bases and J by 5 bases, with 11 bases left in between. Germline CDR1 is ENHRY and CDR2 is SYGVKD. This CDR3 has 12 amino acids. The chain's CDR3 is CAIRMEGHEQYF. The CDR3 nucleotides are TGTGCCATCAGAATGGAAGGACACGAGCAGTACTTC.

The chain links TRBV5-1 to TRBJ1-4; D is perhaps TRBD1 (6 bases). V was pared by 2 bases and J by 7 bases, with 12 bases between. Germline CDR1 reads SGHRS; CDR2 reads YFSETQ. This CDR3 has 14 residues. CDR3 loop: CASSFRGGGEKLFF. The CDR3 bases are TGCGCCAGCAGCTTCAGGGGAGGGGGTGAAAAACTGTTTTTT.

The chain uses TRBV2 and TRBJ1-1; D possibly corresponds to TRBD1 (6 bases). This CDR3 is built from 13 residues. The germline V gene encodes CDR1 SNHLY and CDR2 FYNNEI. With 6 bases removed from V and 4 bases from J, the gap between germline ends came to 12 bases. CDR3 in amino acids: CASRRGGSTEAFF. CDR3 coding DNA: TGTGCCAGCAGGAGGGGGGGGAGCACTGAAGCTTTCTTT. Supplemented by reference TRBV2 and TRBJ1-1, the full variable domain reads EPEVTQTPSHQVTQMGQEVILRCVPISNHLYFYWYRQILGQKVEFLVSFYNNEISEKSEIFDDQFSVERPDGSNFTLKIRSTKLEDSAMYFCASRRGGSTEAFFGQGTRLTVV.

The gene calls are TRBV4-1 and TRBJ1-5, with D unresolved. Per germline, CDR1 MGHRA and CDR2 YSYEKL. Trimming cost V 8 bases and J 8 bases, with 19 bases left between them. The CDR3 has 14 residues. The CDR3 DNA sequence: TGCGCCAGCGCGGGTGAAGGAGCCTTTGAGCCCCAGCATTTT. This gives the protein CASAGEGAFEPQHF.

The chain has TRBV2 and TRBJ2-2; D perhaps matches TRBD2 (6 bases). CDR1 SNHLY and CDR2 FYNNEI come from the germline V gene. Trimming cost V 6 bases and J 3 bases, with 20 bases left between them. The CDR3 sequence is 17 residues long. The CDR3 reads CASRRVVGRGDTGELFF. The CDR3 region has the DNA TGTGCCAGCAGGAGGGTCGTAGGGCGGGGTGACACCGGGGAGCTGTTTTTT.

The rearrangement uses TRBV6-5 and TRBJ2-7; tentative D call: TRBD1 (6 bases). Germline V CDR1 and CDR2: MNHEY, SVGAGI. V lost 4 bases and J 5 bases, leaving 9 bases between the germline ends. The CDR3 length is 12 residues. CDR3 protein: CASSLQGDEQYF. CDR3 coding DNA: TGTGCCAGCAGTTTACAGGGTGACGAGCAGTACTTC.

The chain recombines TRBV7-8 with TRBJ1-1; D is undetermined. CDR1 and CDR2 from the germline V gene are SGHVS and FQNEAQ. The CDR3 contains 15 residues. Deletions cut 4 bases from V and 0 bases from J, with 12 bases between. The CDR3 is CASSYQMRVNTEAFF. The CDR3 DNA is TGTGCCAGCAGCTACCAGATGAGGGTGAACACTGAAGCTTTCTTT.

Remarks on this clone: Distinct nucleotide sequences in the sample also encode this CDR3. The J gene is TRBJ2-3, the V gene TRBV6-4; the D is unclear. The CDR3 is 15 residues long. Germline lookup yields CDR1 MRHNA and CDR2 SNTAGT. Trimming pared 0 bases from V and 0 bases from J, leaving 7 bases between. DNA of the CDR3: TGTGCCAGCAGTGACTCCGGACGGAGCACAGATACGCAGTATTTT. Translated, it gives CASSDSGRSTDTQYF.

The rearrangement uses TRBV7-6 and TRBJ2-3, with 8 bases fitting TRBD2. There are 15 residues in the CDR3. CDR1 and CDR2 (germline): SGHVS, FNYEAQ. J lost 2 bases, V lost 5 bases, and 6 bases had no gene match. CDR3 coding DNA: TGTGCCAGCAGCCAAACGCGGGGGGTCACAGATACGCAGTATTTT. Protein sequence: CASSQTRGVTDTQYF.

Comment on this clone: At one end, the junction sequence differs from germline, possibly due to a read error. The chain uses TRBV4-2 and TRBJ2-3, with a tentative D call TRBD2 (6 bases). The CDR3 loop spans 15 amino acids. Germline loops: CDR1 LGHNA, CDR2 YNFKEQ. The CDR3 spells CASRPNSGGTDTQYF. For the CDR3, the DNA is TGTGCCAGCAGGCCCAATAGCGGAGGCACGGATACGCAGTATTTT.

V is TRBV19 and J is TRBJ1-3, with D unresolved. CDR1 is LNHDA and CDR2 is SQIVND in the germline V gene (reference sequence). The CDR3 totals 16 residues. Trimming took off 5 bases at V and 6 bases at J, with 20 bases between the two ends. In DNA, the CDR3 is TGTGCCAGTAGTCCGCGATTCCTCGGTCCTCAAAACACCATATATTTT. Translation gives CASSPRFLGPQNTIYF.

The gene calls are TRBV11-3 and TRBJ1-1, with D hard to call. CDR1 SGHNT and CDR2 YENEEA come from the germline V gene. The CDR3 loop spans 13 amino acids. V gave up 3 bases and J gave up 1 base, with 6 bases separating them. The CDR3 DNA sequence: TGTGCCAGCAGCTTGGTCAAGAACACTGAAGCTTTCTTT. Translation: CASSLVKNTEAFF.

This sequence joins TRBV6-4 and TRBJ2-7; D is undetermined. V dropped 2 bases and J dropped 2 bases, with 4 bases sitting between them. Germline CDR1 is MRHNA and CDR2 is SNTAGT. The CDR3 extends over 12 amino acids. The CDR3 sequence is CASSDRAYEQYF. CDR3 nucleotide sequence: TGTGCCAGCAGTGACAGGGCCTACGAGCAGTACTTC.

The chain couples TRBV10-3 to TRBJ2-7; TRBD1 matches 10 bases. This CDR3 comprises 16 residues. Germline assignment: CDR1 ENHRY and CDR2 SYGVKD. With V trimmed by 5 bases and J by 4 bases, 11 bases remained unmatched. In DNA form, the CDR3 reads TGTGCCATCAGTCCAGAAGGGACAGGGGTTGTGTACGAGCAGTACTTC. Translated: CAISPEGTGVVYEQYF.

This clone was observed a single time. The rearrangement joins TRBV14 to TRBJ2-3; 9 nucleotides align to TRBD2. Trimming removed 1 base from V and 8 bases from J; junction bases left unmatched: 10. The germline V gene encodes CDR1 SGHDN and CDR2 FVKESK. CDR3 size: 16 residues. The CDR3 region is CASSQGLAGASGTQYF. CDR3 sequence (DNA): TGTGCCAGCAGCCAAGGGTTAGCGGGGGCCTCGGGTACGCAGTATTTT. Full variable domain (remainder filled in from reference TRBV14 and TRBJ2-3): EAGVTQFPSHSVIEKGQTVTLRCDPISGHDNLYWYRRVMGKEIKFLLHFVKESKQDESGMPNNRFLAERTGGTYSTLKVQPAELEDSGVYFCASSQGLAGASGTQYFGPGTRLTVL.

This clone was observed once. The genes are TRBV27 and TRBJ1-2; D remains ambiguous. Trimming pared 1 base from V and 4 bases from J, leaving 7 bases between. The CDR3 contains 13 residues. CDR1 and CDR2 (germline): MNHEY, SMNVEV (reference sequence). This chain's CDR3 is CASSLLDGYGYTF. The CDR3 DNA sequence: TGTGCCAGCAGTTTATTGGACGGCTATGGCTACACCTTC.

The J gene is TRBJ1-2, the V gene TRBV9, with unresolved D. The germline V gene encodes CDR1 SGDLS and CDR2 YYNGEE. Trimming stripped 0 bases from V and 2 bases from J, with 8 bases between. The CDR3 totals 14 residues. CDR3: CASSVGRSNYGYTF. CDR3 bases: TGTGCCAGCAGCGTAGGGCGGAGCAACTATGGCTACACCTTC.

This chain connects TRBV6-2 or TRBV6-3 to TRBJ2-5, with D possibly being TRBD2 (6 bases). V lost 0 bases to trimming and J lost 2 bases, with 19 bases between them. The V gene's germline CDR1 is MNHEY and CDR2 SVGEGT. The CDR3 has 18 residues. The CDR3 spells CASSYSGLASILQETQYF. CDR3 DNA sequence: TGTGCCAGCAGTTACTCTGGGCTAGCGTCTATACTGCAAGAGACCCAGTACTTC.

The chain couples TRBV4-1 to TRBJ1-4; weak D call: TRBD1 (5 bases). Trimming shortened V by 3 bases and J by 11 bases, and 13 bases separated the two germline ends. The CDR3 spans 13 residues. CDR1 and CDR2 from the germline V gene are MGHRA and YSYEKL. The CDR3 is CASSHVRQGKLFF. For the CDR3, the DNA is TGCGCCAGCAGCCACGTACGCCAGGGTAAACTGTTTTTT.

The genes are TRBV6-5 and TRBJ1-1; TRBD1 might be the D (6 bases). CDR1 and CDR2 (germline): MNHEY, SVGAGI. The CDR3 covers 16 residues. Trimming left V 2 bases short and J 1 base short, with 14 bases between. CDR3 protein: CASSYGTYGKNTEAFF. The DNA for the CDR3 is TGTGCCAGCAGTTACGGGACATACGGAAAGAACACTGAAGCTTTCTTT.